This TCR beta chain was captured in a study of blood T cells in healthy people across ages. A second 7 to 11 cycle PCR used barcoded and J-beta primers. TCRdb ran MiXCR on the 5' RACE reads and lists one entry per CDR3 protein. The sample has about 1.7 million distinct CDR3 sequences, about 28% seen once. The clonotype originates from a woman in her thirties in good health. The sequenced material came from blood.

The CDR3 sequence: CSATDSPEKLFF. CDR3 bases: TGCAGTGCTACGGACAGCCCTGAAAAACTGTTTTTT. The chain joins TRBV20-1 to TRBJ1-4, with D possibly matching TRBD1 (6 bases). This CDR3 has 12 residues. Germline V gene sequence: CDR1 DFQATT, CDR2 SNEGSKA (reference sequence). The V and J ends lost 4 bases and 7 bases respectively, with 10 bases between them.